Following are 14 T cell receptor beta chains from one sample sequenced in a study of T cell responses to AZD1222 COVID-19 vaccine (dated by TCRdb to about 2021). What the time point label conveys for this sample: about 28 days (+/-7) after the second vaccine dose. Receptor libraries were prepared by the immunoSEQ multiplex PCR assay. What TCRdb holds here is the immuneACCESS table cut down to in-frame rearrangements. Part of the clones is not present; checked against another copy, under half of the missing clones reflect an unresolved V gene, and the others are unexplained. A total of 180,000 or so clones appear in this sample, around nine tenths of them only once. The ten biggest clones cover around 2% of the sample. The material sequenced was peripheral blood, taken 28 days after the second AZD1222 dose. These receptors all come from an adult who received the AZD1222 COVID-19 vaccine.

CDR3 in amino acids: CASSPTQGINTEAFF. CDR3 nucleotide sequence: TGTGCCAGCAGCCCAACCCAGGGAATCAACACTGAAGCTTTCTTT. The V gene is TRBV7-9, the J gene TRBJ1-1, with D maybe TRBD1 (5 bases). The V end lost 5 bases, the J end lost 2 bases, and 15 bases lay between the germline ends. The CDR3 has 15 amino acids. The V gene's germline CDR1 is SEHNR and CDR2 FQNEAQ (reference sequence).

This clone was recorded only once. The chain couples TRBV18 to TRBJ1-1; D not resolved. The CDR3 runs to 13 residues. The V gene lost 5 bases and the J gene lost 1 base, with 8 bases spanning the gap. Germline values: CDR1 KGHSH, CDR2 LQKENI. The CDR3 loop reads CASSDTANTEAFF. The CDR3 DNA sequence: TGTGCCAGCTCAGATACAGCGAACACTGAAGCTTTCTTT. The complete variable domain, with remaining parts taken from reference TRBV18 and TRBJ1-1, reads NAGVMQNPRHLVRRRGQEARLRCSPMKGHSHVYWYRQLPEEGLKFMVYLQKENIIDESGMPKERFSAEFPKEGPSILRIQQVVRGDSAAYFCASSDTANTEAFFGQGTRLTVV.

A single count supports this clone. CDR3 protein: CATTGGTNEKLFF. In nucleotides, the CDR3 is TGTGCCACGACAGGGGGCACTAATGAAAAACTGTTTTTT. The V gene is TRBV10-3, the J gene TRBJ1-4, with 10 nucleotides matching TRBD1. The germline V gene encodes CDR1 ENHRY and CDR2 SYGVKD. There are 13 residues in the CDR3. V was clipped by 10 bases and J by 2 bases; unmatched bases: 1.

This chain uses TRBV4-1 with TRBJ2-1; 7 bases are a match to TRBD2. Germline assignment: CDR1 MGHRA and CDR2 YSYEKL. J gave up 12 bases and V 0 bases, and 8 bases lay outside the gene matches. This CDR3 region has 14 residues. CDR3 protein: CASSQDIGGTGQFF. The CDR3 DNA follows: TGCGCCAGCAGCCAAGATATCGGGGGGACTGGGCAGTTCTTC.

This CDR3 reads CASSRRTGTNEKLFF. The CDR3 DNA reads TGTGCCAGCAGCCGCCGGACAGGGACGAATGAAAAACTGTTTTTT. This chain uses TRBV9 with TRBJ1-4; the match to TRBD1 covers 8 bases. The CDR3 has 15 amino acids. The junction had 7 bases not matched to a gene; V was cut back by 4 bases and J by 5 bases. CDR1 SGDLS and CDR2 YYNGEE come from the germline V gene.

The chain couples TRBV7-9 to TRBJ2-6; the D gene is possibly TRBD2 (6 bases). CDR1 SEHNR and CDR2 FQNEAQ come from the germline V gene (reference sequence). Trimming stripped 0 bases from V and 1 base from J, with 13 bases between. The CDR3 spans 18 residues. The CDR3 nucleotides are TGTGCCAGCAGCTTAGCCCGGGACTGGGGTTCTGGGGCCAACGTCCTGACTTTC. It is translated as CASSLARDWGSGANVLTF.

The CDR3 here is CASSSPGTSGFNEQFF. The DNA of the CDR3 is TGTGCCAGCAGCTCCCCCGGGACTAGCGGGTTTAATGAGCAGTTCTTC. The gene calls are TRBV3-1 (or the pseudogene TRBV3-2) and TRBJ2-1; 12 nucleotides line up with TRBD2. The CDR3 runs to 16 residues. Per the germline V gene, CDR1 is LGHDT and CDR2 is YNNKEL (reference sequence). The J segment lost 7 bases and the V segment lost 5 bases, leaving 9 bases of the junction unmatched.

A word on this clone: Other DNA sequences in the sample encode the same CDR3. The chain employs TRBV11-3 and TRBJ2-3, with no clear D. CDR1 and CDR2 (germline): SGHNT, YENEEA. V shed 0 bases and J shed 6 bases, with 4 bases lying between them. CDR3 length: 12 amino acids. In DNA, the CDR3 is TGTGCCAGCAGCTTAGAAGGGGATACGCAGTATTTT. It yields the protein CASSLEGDTQYF.

This sequence joins TRBV2 and TRBJ1-6, with D uncertain. The germline gives CDR1 SNHLY, CDR2 FYNNEI. This CDR3 is 15 amino acids long. Trimming pared 5 bases from V and 5 bases from J, leaving 13 bases between. CDR3 in amino acids: CASSSSPEHNSPLHF. CDR3 bases: TGTGCCAGCAGTTCCAGCCCAGAACATAATTCACCCCTCCACTTT.

The V gene is TRBV3-1 (or the pseudogene TRBV3-2), the J gene TRBJ2-7, with TRBD1 matching 12 bases. The CDR3 has 14 residues. Trimming at V came to 4 bases and at J to 6 bases, leaving 4 bases not matched to a gene. Germline CDR1 LGHDT, CDR2 YNNKEL (reference sequence). CDR3 loop: CASSLGQGAGEQYF. CDR3 nucleotides: TGTGCCAGCAGCCTGGGACAGGGGGCGGGCGAGCAGTACTTC.

The V gene is TRBV9, the J gene TRBJ2-7; TRBD1 aligns across 7 bases. Germline CDR1 SGDLS, CDR2 YYNGEE. This CDR3 contains 14 residues. J gave up 3 bases and V 0 bases, and 3 bases lay outside the gene matches. This chain's CDR3 is CASSVGQGIYEQYF. The CDR3 DNA sequence: TGTGCCAGCAGCGTAGGACAGGGAATCTACGAGCAGTACTTC.

The chain has TRBV5-1 and TRBJ2-5, with 10 nucleotides matching TRBD2. Germline CDR1 is SGHRS and CDR2 is YFSETQ. Trimming removed 4 bases from V and 3 bases from J; junction bases left unmatched: 6. The CDR3 is 15 residues long. CDR3 sequence: CASSLTGLAKETQYF. DNA of the CDR3: TGCGCCAGCAGCCTAACGGGACTAGCGAAAGAGACCCAGTACTTC.

V and J are TRBV3-1 (or the pseudogene TRBV3-2) and TRBJ2-2, with TRBD2 matching over 8 bases. This CDR3 spans 16 amino acids. CDR1 is LGHDT and CDR2 is YNNKEL in the germline V gene (reference sequence). V was clipped by 4 bases and J by 2 bases; unmatched bases: 6. The CDR3 DNA reads TGTGCCAGCAGCCTCCGGACTAGCAGCAACACCGGGGAGCTGTTTTTT. Translated: CASSLRTSSNTGELFF.

V is TRBV28 and J is TRBJ1-2; D is unclear. Trimming left V 5 bases short and J 4 bases short, with 11 bases between. Germline assignment: CDR1 MDHEN and CDR2 SYDVKM. The CDR3 is made up of 13 amino acids. CDR3 loop: CASSPTEAYGYTF. The CDR3, as DNA: TGTGCCAGCAGTCCCACAGAGGCCTATGGCTACACCTTC.